The rows below give T cell receptor beta chains drawn from one sample of a study of early T cells in non-severe SARS-CoV-2 infection. TCRdb called the 5' RACE reads again in MiXCR, with one record for every CDR3 protein. The repertoire holds tens of thousands of distinct CDR3 sequences, with 10% to 15% as singletons. The source material was whole blood. The source of these receptors is an adult who was a healthcare worker with PCR-confirmed SARS-CoV-2 infection or an uninfected control (not recorded which). Each CDR3 is given with its conserved first and last residue. D genes are given only for firm matches. The listing skips clone size in some rows; elsewhere it reads once, few, many or a size class.

clone_size d_call j_call v_call cdr3_aa cdr3_nt
NA TRBD2 TRBJ2-7 TRBV5-8 CASSFHKGRAYF TGTGCCAGCAGCTTCCACAAGGGGAGGGCGTACTTC
NA NA TRBJ1-5 TRBV6-5 CASSYRAGLYQPQHF TGTGCCAGCAGTTACAGGGCAGGCCTATATCAGCCCCAGCATTTT
many TRBD1 TRBJ1-1 TRBV7-9 CASSLRQGVHTEAFF TGTGCCAGCAGCCTCCGACAGGGTGTGCACACTGAAGCTTTCTTT
few NA TRBJ1-1 TRBV29-1 CSAQVEVNTEAFF TGCAGCGCTCAGGTAGAGGTGAACACTGAAGCTTTCTTT
NA NA TRBJ2-5 TRBV20-1 CSARELFPGPQYETQYF TGCAGTGCTAGAGAACTATTCCCGGGACCTCAGTATGAGACCCAGTACTTC
few TRBD2 TRBJ2-2 TRBV12-3/TRBV12-4 CASSLTGGGRGELFF TGCGCCAGCAGTTTAACCGGGGGGGGCCGTGGGGAGCTGTTTTTT
few TRBD1 TRBJ1-2 TRBV7-9 CASSGEGADGYTF TGTGCCAGCAGCGGGGAGGGGGCAGATGGCTACACCTTC
NA TRBD1 TRBJ1-2 TRBV10-3 CAISERTGPGTF TGTGCCATCAGTGAGCGGACAGGGCCGGGCACCTTC
few NA TRBJ2-2 TRBV7-2 CASSFLTGDTGELFF TGTGCCAGCAGCTTCCTCACAGGAGACACCGGGGAGCTGTTTTTT
NA NA TRBJ1-2 TRBV2 CASPTGNYGYTF TGTGCCAGCCCGACAGGAAACTATGGCTACACCTTC
NA NA TRBJ2-3 TRBV29-1 CSAGTHEKVDTQYF TGCAGCGCCGGGACACACGAAAAGGTAGATACGCAGTATTTT
NA NA TRBJ1-6 TRBV28 CASRAQGTYNSPLHF TGTGCCAGCAGGGCACAGGGAACCTATAATTCACCCCTCCACTTT
many TRBD2 TRBJ2-3 TRBV19 CASSLGLAGDADTQYF TGTGCCAGTAGTCTTGGACTAGCGGGGGACGCAGATACGCAGTATTTT
few NA TRBJ2-5 TRBV5-4 CASSFGLEETQYF TGTGCCAGCAGCTTCGGACTTGAAGAGACCCAGTACTTC
many NA TRBJ2-2 TRBV6-6 CASGTYITGELFF TGTGCCAGCGGGACTTATATTACCGGGGAGCTGTTTTTT
many TRBD1 TRBJ1-1 TRBV5-1 CASSRTGTAANTEAFF TGCGCCAGCAGCCGTACCGGGACAGCGGCGAACACTGAAGCTTTCTTT
few NA TRBJ1-1 TRBV6-2/TRBV6-3 CASKWTFRTEAFF TGTGCCAGCAAATGGACCTTCCGCACTGAAGCTTTCTTT
NA NA TRBJ2-6 TRBV7-3 CASSGQGSGANVLTF TGTGCCAGCAGCGGACAAGGCTCTGGGGCCAACGTCCTGACTTTC
many TRBD1 TRBJ1-5 TRBV30 CAWSRDRGNQPQHF TGTGCCTGGAGCCGGGACAGGGGAAATCAGCCCCAGCATTTT
NA NA TRBJ1-2 TRBV24-1 CAPRGGRNYGYTF TGTGCCCCTCGGGGAGGCAGAAACTATGGCTACACCTTC
NA NA TRBJ1-1 TRBV7-9 CASSLDQGPTEAFF TGTGCCAGCAGCTTAGATCAGGGCCCCACTGAAGCTTTCTTT
NA NA TRBJ1-1 TRBV9 CASSVAPGGEAFF TGTGCCAGCAGCGTAGCCCCCGGCGGTGAAGCTTTCTTT
many NA TRBJ2-7 TRBV3-1 CASSQEVPPYEQYF TGTGCCAGCAGCCAAGAAGTACCCCCCTACGAGCAGTACTTC
few NA TRBJ1-1 TRBV6-5 CASSYLVGQGAFF TGTGCCAGCAGTTACCTGGTGGGGCAAGGAGCTTTCTTT
NA TRBD2 TRBJ2-3 TRBV7-6 CASSFGGARTDTQYF TGTGCCAGCAGCTTCGGGGGGGCGCGCACAGATACGCAGTATTTT
few TRBD2 TRBJ2-1 TRBV7-2 CASSNSGGAYNEQFF TGTGCCAGCAGCAACAGCGGGGGGGCCTACAATGAGCAGTTCTTC
NA NA TRBJ1-3 TRBV3-1 CASSQRSSGNTIYF TGTGCCAGCAGCCAGCGGAGCTCTGGAAACACCATATATTTT
few NA TRBJ1-2 TRBV5-1 CASSLRPGEAGYTF TGCGCCAGCAGCTTGCGGCCGGGAGAGGCTGGCTACACCTTC
few NA TRBJ2-1 TRBV12-3/TRBV12-4 CASSLGGGPGFF TGTGCCAGCAGTTTGGGGGGCGGGCCAGGGTTCTTC
NA NA TRBJ1-2 TRBV20-1 CSAHDSPYGYTF TGCAGTGCTCACGACAGCCCCTATGGCTACACCTTC
few NA TRBJ1-1 TRBV7-9 CASSWRRGREVMNTEAFF TGTGCCAGCAGCTGGAGACGGGGGCGCGAGGTAATGAACACTGAAGCTTTCTTT
many NA TRBJ1-4 TRBV27 CASKASGRRKLFF TGTGCCAGCAAGGCTAGCGGGCGCAGAAAACTGTTTTTT
NA TRBD1 TRBJ2-7 TRBV7-2 CASSQGTGGLEQYF TGTGCCAGCAGTCAAGGGACAGGGGGTCTCGAGCAGTACTTC
many TRBD1 TRBJ1-1 TRBV7-6 CASSLRDRGVNTEAFF TGTGCCAGCAGCTTACGTGACAGGGGGGTGAACACTGAAGCTTTCTTT
few TRBD1 TRBJ2-3 TRBV12-3/TRBV12-4 CASRDRGSDTQYF TGTGCCAGCAGGGACAGGGGATCAGATACGCAGTATTTT
few NA TRBJ2-2 TRBV28 CASGRLGAGELFF TGTGCCAGCGGCCGCCTGGGTGCCGGGGAGCTGTTTTTT
NA NA TRBJ2-7 TRBV11-2 CASSSLGQRSYEQYF TGTGCCAGCAGCTCTCTCGGACAGCGCTCCTACGAGCAGTACTTC
NA NA TRBJ1-4 TRBV6-1 CASNLGGGSHEKLFF TGTGCCAGCAATTTAGGCGGGGGGAGCCATGAAAAACTGTTTTTT
NA NA TRBJ1-2 TRBV7-2 CASSSPPPLGYGYTF TGTGCCAGCAGTTCCCCGCCTCCATTAGGCTATGGCTACACCTTC
few TRBD1 TRBJ1-2 TRBV11-2 CASTIVPGQGFGYTF TGTGCCAGCACCATCGTCCCGGGACAGGGTTTTGGCTACACCTTC
NA NA TRBJ2-7 TRBV7-9 CASSAAGVRSYEQYF TGTGCCAGCAGCGCGGCCGGGGTTCGCTCCTACGAGCAGTACTTC
few NA TRBJ2-7 TRBV9 CASSADTGYEQYF TGTGCCAGCAGCGCCGACACAGGCTACGAGCAGTACTTC
NA NA TRBJ2-5 TRBV7-8 CASSWGARETQYF TGTGCCAGCAGCTGGGGGGCCAGAGAGACCCAGTACTTC
few NA TRBJ1-1 TRBV6-1 CASRSGTEAFF TGTGCCAGCAGATCGGGGACTGAAGCTTTCTTT
few TRBD1 TRBJ1-1 TRBV7-9 CASFDRGERDTEAFF TGTGCCAGCTTCGACAGGGGGGAAAGGGACACTGAAGCTTTCTTT
few NA TRBJ1-5 TRBV12-3/TRBV12-4 CASSLATAGLNQPQHF TGTGCCAGCAGTTTAGCGACGGCAGGGCTCAATCAGCCCCAGCATTTT